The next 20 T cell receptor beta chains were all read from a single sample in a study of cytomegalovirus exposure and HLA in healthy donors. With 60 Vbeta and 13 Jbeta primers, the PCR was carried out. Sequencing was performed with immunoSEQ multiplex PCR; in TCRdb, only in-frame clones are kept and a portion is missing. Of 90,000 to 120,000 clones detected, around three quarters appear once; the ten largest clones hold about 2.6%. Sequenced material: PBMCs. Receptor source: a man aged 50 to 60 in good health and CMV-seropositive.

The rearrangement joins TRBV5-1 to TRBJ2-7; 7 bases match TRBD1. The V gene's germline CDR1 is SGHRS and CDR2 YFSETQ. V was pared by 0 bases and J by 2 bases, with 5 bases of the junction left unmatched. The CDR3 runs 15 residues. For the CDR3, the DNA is TGCGCCAGCAGCTTGGTGGCAGGGGGTCCCTACGAGCAGTACTTC. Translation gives CASSLVAGGPYEQYF.

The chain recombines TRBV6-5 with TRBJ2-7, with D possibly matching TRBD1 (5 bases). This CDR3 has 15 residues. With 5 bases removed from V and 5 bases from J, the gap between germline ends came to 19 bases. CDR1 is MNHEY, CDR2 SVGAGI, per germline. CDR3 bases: TGTGCCAGCAGTAGACTTAGCCGTTTAGGGGACGAGCAGTACTTC. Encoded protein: CASSRLSRLGDEQYF.

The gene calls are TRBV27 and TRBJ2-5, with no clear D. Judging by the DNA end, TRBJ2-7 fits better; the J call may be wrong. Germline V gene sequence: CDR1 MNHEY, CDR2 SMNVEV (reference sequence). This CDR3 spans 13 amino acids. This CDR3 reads CASSFRSSYEQYF. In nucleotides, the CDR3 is TGTGCCAGCAGCTTCCGGTCTTCCTACGAGCAGTACTTC.

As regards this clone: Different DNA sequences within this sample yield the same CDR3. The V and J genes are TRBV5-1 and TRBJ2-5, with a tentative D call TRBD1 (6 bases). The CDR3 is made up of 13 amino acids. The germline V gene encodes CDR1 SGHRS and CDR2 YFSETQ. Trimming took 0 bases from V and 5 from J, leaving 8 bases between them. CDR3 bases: TGCGCCAGCAGCTTGGAGGGGGAGGAGACCCAGTACTTC. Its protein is CASSLEGEETQYF.

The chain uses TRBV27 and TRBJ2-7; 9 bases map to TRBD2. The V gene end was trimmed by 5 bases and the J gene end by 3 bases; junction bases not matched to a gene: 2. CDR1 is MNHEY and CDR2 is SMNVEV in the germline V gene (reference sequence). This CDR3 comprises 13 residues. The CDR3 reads CASSIAGVYEQYF. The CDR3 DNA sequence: TGTGCCAGCAGTATAGCGGGAGTCTACGAGCAGTACTTC.

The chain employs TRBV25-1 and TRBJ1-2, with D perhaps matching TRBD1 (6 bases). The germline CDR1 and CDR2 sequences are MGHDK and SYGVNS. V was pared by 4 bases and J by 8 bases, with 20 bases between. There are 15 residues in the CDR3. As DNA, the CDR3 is TGTGCCAGCAGTGTAGGGGGGGTGGAAGCGAACGGCTACACCTTC. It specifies CASSVGGVEANGYTF.

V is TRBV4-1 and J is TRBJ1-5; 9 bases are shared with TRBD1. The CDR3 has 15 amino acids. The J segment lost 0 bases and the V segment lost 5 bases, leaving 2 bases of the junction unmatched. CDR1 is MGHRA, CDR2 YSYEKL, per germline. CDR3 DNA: TGCGCCAGCAGCTGGGGACAGGGTAGCAATCAGCCCCAGCATTTT. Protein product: CASSWGQGSNQPQHF.

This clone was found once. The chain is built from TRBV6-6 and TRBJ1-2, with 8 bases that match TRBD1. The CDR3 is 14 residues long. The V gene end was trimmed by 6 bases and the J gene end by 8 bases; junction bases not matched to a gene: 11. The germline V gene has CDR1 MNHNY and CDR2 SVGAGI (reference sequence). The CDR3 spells CASRLRTGREGYTF. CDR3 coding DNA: TGTGCCAGCAGATTAAGGACAGGGAGAGAGGGCTACACCTTC.

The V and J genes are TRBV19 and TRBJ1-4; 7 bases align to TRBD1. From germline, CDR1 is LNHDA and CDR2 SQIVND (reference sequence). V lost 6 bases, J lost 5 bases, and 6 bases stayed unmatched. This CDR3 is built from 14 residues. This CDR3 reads CASRETGRNEKLFF. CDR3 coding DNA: TGTGCCAGTAGAGAGACAGGGAGGAATGAAAAACTGTTTTTT.

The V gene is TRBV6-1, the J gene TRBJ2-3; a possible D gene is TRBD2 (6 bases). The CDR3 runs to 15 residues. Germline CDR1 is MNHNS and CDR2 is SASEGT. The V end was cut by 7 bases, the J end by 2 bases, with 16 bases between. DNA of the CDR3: TGTGCCAGCATCGGGAGACAGACTTTCACAGATACGCAGTATTTT. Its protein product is CASIGRQTFTDTQYF.

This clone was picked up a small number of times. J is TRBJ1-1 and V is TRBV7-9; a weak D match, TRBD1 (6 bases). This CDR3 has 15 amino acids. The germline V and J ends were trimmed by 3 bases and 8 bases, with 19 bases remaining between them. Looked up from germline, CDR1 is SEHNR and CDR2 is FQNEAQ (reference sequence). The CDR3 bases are TGTGCCAGCAGCTTGGGCACAGGGAAATCCCCCGAAGCTTTCTTT. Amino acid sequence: CASSLGTGKSPEAFF. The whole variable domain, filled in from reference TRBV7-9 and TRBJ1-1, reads DTGVSQNPRHKITKRGQNVTFRCDPISEHNRLYWYRQTLGQGPEFLTYFQNEAQLEKSRLLSDRFSAERPKGSFSTLEIQRTEQGDSAMYLCASSLGTGKSPEAFFGQGTRLTVV.

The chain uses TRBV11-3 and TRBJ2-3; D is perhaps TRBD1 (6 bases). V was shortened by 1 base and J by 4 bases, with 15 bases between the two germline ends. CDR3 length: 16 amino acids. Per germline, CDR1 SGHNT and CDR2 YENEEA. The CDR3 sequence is CASSLGDGRGADTQYF. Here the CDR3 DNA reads TGTGCCAGCAGCTTAGGAGACGGCAGGGGCGCAGATACGCAGTATTTT.

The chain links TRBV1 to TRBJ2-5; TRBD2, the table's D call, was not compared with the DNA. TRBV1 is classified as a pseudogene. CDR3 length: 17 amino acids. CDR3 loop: CTSSLGREGRGQETQYF. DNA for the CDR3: TGCACCAGCAGCCTCGGACGGGAGGGCCGAGGACAAGAGACCCAGTACTTC.

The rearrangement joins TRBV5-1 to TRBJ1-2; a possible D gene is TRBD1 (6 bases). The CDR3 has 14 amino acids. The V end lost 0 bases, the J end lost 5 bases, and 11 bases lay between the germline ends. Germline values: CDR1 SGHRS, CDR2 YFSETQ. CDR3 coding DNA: TGCGCCAGCAGCTTGGCCGCGACAGGTTATGGCTACACCTTC. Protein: CASSLAATGYGYTF.

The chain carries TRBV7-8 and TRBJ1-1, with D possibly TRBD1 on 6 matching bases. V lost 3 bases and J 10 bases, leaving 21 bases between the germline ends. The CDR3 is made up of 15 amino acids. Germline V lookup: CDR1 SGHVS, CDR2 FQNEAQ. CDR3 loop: CASSFTRGGRGVAFF. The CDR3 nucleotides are TGTGCCAGCAGCTTTACGCGTGGGGGCAGGGGAGTAGCTTTCTTT.

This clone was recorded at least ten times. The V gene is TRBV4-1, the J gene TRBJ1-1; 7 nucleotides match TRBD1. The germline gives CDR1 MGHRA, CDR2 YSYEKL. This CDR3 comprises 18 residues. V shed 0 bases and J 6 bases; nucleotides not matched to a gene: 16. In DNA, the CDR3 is TGCGCCAGCAGCCAAGACCCCAAACAGGGGCCACGAATGGCTGAAGCTTTCTTT. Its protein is CASSQDPKQGPRMAEAFF.

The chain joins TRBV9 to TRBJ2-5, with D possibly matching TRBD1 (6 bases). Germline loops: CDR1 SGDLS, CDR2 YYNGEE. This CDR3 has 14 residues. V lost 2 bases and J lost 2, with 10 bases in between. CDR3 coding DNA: TGTGCCAGCAGCGTTAATACAGGGCAAGAGACCCAGTACTTC. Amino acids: CASSVNTGQETQYF.

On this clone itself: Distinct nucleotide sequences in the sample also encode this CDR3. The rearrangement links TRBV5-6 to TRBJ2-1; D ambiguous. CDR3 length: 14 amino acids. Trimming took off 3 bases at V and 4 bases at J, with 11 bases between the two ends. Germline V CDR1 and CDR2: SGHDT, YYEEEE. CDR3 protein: CASSSRSSYNEQFF. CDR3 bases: TGTGCCAGCAGCTCCCGCTCTAGTTACAATGAGCAGTTCTTC.

The chain's CDR3 is CASSEYPGTSYNEQFF. In nucleotides, the CDR3 is TGTGCCAGCAGTGAATACCCGGGGACTTCCTACAATGAGCAGTTCTTC. V is TRBV25-1 and J is TRBJ2-1, with a tentative D call TRBD2 (6 bases). Germline V gene lookup returns CDR1 MGHDK and CDR2 SYGVNS. Trimming took off 0 bases at V and 1 base at J, with 10 bases between the two ends. The CDR3 runs 16 residues.

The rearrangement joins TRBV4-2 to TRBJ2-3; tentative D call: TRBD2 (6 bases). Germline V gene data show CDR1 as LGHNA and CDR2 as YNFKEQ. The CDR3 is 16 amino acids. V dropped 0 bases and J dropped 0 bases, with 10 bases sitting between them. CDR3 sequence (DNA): TGTGCCAGCAGCCAAGAATGGGGACTTAGCACAGATACGCAGTATTTT. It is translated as CASSQEWGLSTDTQYF.